Listed here is a single T cell receptor beta chain. The sample comes from a study of CD4 and CD8 cells across lung adenocarcinoma regions. The ends were cut back, 6 bases at V and 8 bases at J, with 8 bases in the middle. Per germline, CDR1 WSHSY and CDR2 SAAADI. The CDR3 is 11 amino acids. MiXCR, applied by TCRdb to the PCR reads, yields one record per CDR3 protein. This sample has about 19,000 distinct CDR3 sequences, with about 46% found just once. Donors had localized lung adenocarcinoma, a non-small cell lung cancer. The sample consisted of CD4+ T cells from the margin of a lung tumor. The receptor was isolated from a male donor with lung adenocarcinoma. The CD4 and CD8 labels of this study may be unreliable. J is TRBJ2-1 and V is TRBV10-2; D uncertain. The CDR3 nucleotides are TGCGCCAGCAGCCAGCTGGATGAGCAGTTCTTC. Its translation: CASSQLDEQFF.